Listed below are T cell receptor beta chains from one sample, sequenced in a study of type 1 and type 2 diabetes patients. TCRdb itself ran the multiplex PCR reads through MiXCR, one entry per CDR3 protein. The profile shows 250,000 or so distinct CDR3 sequences, around 47% of them singletons. The specimen sequenced was peripheral blood mononuclear cells (PBMCs). Receptors originate from a young man with type 2 diabetes. The CDR3 runs from the conserved cysteine through the conserved F or W. D genes are given only for firm matches. Not all rows give a size; the values are once, few, many and, for expanded clones, a class.

V: TRBV7-6; J: TRBJ2-7; D: -; size: -; CDR3: CASSPLGAEQYF; DNA: TGTGCCAGCAGCCCACTGGGGGCAGAGCAGTACTTC
V: TRBV5-1; J: TRBJ2-3; D: -; size: -; CDR3: CASSAWDSTDTQYF; DNA: TGCGCCAGCAGCGCATGGGACAGCACAGATACGCAGTATTTT
V: TRBV15; J: TRBJ1-4; D: -; size: -; CDR3: CATSRDPGEVNEKLFF; DNA: TGTGCCACCAGCAGAGATCCCGGGGAGGTTAATGAAAAACTGTTTTTT
V: TRBV5-1; J: TRBJ2-7; D: TRBD1; size: few; CDR3: CASSLEAGGYEQYF; DNA: TGCGCCAGCAGCTTGGAGGCAGGGGGCTACGAGCAGTACTTC
V: TRBV25-1; J: TRBJ2-7; D: -; size: -; CDR3: CASGRGAGYEQYF; DNA: TGTGCCAGTGGACGGGGCGCAGGGTACGAGCAGTACTTC
V: TRBV24-1; J: TRBJ2-1; D: TRBD2; size: -; CDR3: CATSDFMREGRGEQFF; DNA: TGTGCCACCAGTGATTTTATGCGGGAGGGCCGCGGGGAGCAGTTCTTC
V: TRBV28; J: TRBJ2-1; D: -; size: -; CDR3: CASSFGVHNEQFF; DNA: TGTGCCAGCAGTTTTGGAGTTCACAATGAGCAGTTCTTC
V: TRBV6-6; J: TRBJ2-3; D: -; size: -; CDR3: CASSYKYNEQYF; DNA: TGTGCCAGCAGTTACAAGTACAATGAGCAGTATTTT
V: TRBV7-8; J: TRBJ1-3; D: -; size: -; CDR3: CASSLDGGPGNTMYF; DNA: TGTGCCAGCAGCTTAGACGGAGGGCCTGGAAACACCATGTATTTT
V: TRBV9; J: TRBJ1-1; D: -; size: -; CDR3: CASSGKDKNTEAFF; DNA: TGTGCCAGCAGCGGGAAGGACAAGAACACTGAAGCTTTCTTT
V: TRBV7-2; J: TRBJ2-6; D: TRBD1; size: -; CDR3: CASSSTGDRGANVLTF; DNA: TGTGCCAGCAGCTCGACAGGGGATCGTGGGGCCAACGTCCTGACTTTC
V: TRBV10-2; J: TRBJ2-1; D: -; size: -; CDR3: CASSESNRKPLNEQFF; DNA: TGCGCCAGCAGTGAGTCGAACAGGAAACCTCTGAATGAGCAGTTCTTC
V: TRBV9; J: TRBJ2-1; D: TRBD2; size: -; CDR3: CASTVGIAGGDAYNEQFF; DNA: TGTGCCAGCACTGTCGGGATAGCGGGGGGGGACGCCTACAATGAGCAGTTCTTC
V: TRBV12-3/TRBV12-4; J: TRBJ2-2; D: -; size: -; CDR3: CASSLGTGSNTGELFF; DNA: TGTGCCAGCAGTCTAGGGACCGGGTCGAACACCGGGGAGCTGTTTTTT
V: TRBV30; J: TRBJ1-6; D: -; size: few; CDR3: CAWRGGNNSPLHF; DNA: TGTGCCTGGAGGGGGGGGAATAATTCACCCCTCCACTTT
V: TRBV6-2/TRBV6-3; J: TRBJ1-2; D: -; size: -; CDR3: CASSDTDHGYTF; DNA: TGTGCCAGCAGTGACACGGACCATGGCTACACCTTC
V: TRBV20-1; J: TRBJ2-2; D: -; size: few; CDR3: CSARAFGGNTGELFF; DNA: TGCAGTGCTAGAGCTTTTGGCGGGAACACCGGGGAGCTGTTTTTT
V: TRBV7-8; J: TRBJ1-2; D: -; size: -; CDR3: CAWSNRDSRGYTF; DNA: TGTGCCTGGAGTAATAGGGATTCTCGTGGCTACACCTTC
V: TRBV19; J: TRBJ1-4; D: TRBD1; size: -; CDR3: CATKKPGGFEKLFF; DNA: TGTGCCACCAAAAAGCCAGGGGGTTTTGAAAAACTGTTTTTT
V: TRBV29-1; J: TRBJ2-3; D: -; size: -; CDR3: CSAVLGGTDTQYF; DNA: TGCAGCGCTGTCCTAGGGGGGACAGATACGCAGTATTTT